This T cell receptor beta chain was profiled in a study of blood T cell repertoires in COVID-19. In germline, CDR1 is LNHDA, CDR2 SQIVND (reference sequence). After removal of 6 bases from V and 2 bases from J, the junction contained 6 bases not matched to a gene. This CDR3 has 15 residues. Data came from immunoSEQ multiplex PCR; TCRdb stores just in-frame clones and leaves some out. The data contain about 190,000 clones, around 82% of them seen just once; the ten biggest clones take up roughly a sixth. The chain links TRBV19 to TRBJ2-3; 9 positions match TRBD1. This sequence was found in a woman between 45 and 65 years old with acute COVID-19. The sequenced sample was PBMCs or T cells enriched from blood (not recorded which). Here the CDR3 DNA reads TGTGCCAGTAGAGAAGGGACAGGGTTCACAGATACGCAGTATTTT. Its translation: CASREGTGFTDTQYF.